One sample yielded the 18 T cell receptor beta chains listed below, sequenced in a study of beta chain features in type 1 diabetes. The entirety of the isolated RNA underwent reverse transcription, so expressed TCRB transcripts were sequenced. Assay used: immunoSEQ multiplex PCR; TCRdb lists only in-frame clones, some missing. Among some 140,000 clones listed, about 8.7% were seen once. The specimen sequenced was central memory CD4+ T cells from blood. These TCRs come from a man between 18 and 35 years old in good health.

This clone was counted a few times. This CDR3 reads CASSLTDRGSEPQHF. CDR3 nucleotides: TGTGCCAGCAGCTTAACGGACAGGGGGAGTGAGCCCCAGCATTTT. V and J are TRBV7-8 and TRBJ1-5; TRBD1 agrees at 10 bases. The germline V gene encodes CDR1 SGHVS and CDR2 FQNEAQ. CDR3 length: 15 amino acids. With 2 bases clipped from V and 8 bases from J, the junction kept 6 bases outside the gene matches.

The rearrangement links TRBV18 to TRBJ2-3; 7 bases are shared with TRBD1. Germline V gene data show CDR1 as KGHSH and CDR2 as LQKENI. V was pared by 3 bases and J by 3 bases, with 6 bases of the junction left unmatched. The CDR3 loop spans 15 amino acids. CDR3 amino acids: CASSPVKTGTDTQYF. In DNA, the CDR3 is TGTGCCAGCTCACCGGTCAAGACAGGGACAGATACGCAGTATTTT.

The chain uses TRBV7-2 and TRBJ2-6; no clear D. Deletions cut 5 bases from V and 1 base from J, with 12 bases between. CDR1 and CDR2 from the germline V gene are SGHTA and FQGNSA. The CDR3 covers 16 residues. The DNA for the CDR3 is TGTGCCAGCAGCAATTCGCGTATTTCTGGGGCCAACGTCCTGACTTTC. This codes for CASSNSRISGANVLTF.

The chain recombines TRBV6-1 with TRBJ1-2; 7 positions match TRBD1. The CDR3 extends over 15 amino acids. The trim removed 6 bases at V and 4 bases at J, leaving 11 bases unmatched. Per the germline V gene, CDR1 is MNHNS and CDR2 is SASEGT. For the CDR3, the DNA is TGTGCCAGCAGACTGGCGAGGGACAGAGTCTATGGCTACACCTTC. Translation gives CASRLARDRVYGYTF.

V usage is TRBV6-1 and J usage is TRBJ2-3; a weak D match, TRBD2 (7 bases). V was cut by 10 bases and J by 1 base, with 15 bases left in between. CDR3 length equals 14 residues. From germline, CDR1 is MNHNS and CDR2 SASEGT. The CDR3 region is CAISPGGRTDTQYF. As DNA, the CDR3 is TGTGCCATCAGCCCCGGGGGGCGCACAGATACGCAGTATTTT.

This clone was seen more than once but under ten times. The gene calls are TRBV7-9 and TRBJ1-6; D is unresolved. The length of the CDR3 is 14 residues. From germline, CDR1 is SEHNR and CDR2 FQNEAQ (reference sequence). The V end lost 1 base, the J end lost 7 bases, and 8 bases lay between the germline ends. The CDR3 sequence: CASSLDRGNSPLHF. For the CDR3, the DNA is TGTGCCAGCAGCTTAGACAGAGGGAATTCACCCCTCCACTTT.

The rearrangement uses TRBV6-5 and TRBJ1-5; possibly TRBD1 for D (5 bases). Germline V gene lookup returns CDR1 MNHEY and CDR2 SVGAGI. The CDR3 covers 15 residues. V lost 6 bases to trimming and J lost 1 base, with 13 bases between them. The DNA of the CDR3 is TGTGCCAGCAGCAGGGCCATGGGGAGCAATCAGCCCCAGCATTTT. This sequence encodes CASSRAMGSNQPQHF.

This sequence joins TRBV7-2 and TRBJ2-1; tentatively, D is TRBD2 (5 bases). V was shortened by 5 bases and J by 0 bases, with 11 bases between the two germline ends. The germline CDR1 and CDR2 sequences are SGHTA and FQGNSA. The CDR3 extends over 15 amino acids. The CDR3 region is CASSPNGDSYNEQFF. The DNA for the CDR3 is TGTGCCAGCAGCCCCAACGGGGACTCCTACAATGAGCAGTTCTTC.

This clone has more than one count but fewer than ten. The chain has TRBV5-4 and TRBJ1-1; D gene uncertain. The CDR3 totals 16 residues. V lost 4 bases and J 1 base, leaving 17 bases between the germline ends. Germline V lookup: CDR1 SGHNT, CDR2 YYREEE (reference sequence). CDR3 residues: CASSLGGVGRNTEAFF. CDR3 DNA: TGTGCCAGCAGCCTTGGCGGGGTCGGGAGGAACACTGAAGCTTTCTTT.

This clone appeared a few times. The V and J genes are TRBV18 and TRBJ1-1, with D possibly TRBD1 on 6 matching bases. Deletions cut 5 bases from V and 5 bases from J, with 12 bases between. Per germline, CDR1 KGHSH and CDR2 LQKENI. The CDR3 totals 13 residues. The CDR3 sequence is CASSATGMTEAFF. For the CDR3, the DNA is TGTGCCAGCTCAGCTACAGGGATGACTGAAGCTTTCTTT.

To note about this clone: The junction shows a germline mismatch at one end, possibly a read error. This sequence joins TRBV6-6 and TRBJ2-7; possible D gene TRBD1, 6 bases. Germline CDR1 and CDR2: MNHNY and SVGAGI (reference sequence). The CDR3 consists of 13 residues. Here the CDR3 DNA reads TGTGCCAGCAGTTACACGAGGGGGTACGGGCAGTACTTC. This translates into CASSYTRGYGQYF.

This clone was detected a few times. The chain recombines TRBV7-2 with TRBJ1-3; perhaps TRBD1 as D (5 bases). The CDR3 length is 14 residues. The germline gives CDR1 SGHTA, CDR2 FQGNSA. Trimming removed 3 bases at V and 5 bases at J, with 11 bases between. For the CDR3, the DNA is TGTGCCAGCAGCTTTCAGGGTTACCGAAACACCATATATTTT. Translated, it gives CASSFQGYRNTIYF.

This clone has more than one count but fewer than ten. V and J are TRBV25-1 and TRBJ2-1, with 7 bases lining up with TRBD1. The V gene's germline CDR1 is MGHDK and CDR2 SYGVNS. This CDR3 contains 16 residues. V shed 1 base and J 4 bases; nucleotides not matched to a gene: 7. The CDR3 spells CASSESGTAHYNEQFF. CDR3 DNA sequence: TGTGCCAGCAGTGAATCCGGGACAGCTCATTACAATGAGCAGTTCTTC.

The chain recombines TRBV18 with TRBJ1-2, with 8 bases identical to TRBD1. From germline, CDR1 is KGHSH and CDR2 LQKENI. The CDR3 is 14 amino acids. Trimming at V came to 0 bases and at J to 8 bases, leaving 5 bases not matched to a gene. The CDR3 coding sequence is TGTGCCAGCTCACCACCCGGGACAGGCAACGGCTACACCTTC. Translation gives CASSPPGTGNGYTF.

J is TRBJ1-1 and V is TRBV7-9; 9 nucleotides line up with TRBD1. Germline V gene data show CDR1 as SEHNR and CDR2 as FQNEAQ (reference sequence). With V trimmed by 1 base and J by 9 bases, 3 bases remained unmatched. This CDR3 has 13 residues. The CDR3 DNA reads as TGTGCCAGCAGCTTAGGAGGGACAGGGCAAGCTTTCTTT. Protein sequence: CASSLGGTGQAFF. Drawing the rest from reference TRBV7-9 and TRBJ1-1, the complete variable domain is DTGVSQNPRHKITKRGQNVTFRCDPISEHNRLYWYRQTLGQGPEFLTYFQNEAQLEKSRLLSDRFSAERPKGSFSTLEIQRTEQGDSAMYLCASSLGGTGQAFFGQGTRLTVV.

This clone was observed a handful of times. The CDR3 nucleotides are TGTGCCAGCAGCACCGGACTAGCGGGGGGGGTTGAGCAGTTCTTC. It translates to CASSTGLAGGVEQFF. V gene TRBV7-2 combines with J gene TRBJ2-1; 15 bases map to TRBD2. The CDR3 runs to 15 residues. Trimming removed 5 bases from V and 9 bases from J; junction bases left unmatched: 5. Germline-derived CDR1 and CDR2 are SGHTA and FQGNSA.

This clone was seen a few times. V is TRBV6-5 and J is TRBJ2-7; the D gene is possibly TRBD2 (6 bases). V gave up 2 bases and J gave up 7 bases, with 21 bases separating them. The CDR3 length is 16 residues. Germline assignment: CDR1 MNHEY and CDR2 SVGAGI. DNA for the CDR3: TGTGCCAGCAGTTACACGCGGGGACCATTTCGAGGGGAGCAGTACTTC. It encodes CASSYTRGPFRGEQYF.

The chain's CDR3 is CASSYGAGNYGYTF. CDR3 sequence (DNA): TGTGCCAGCAGCTACGGGGCGGGGAACTATGGCTACACCTTC. This chain connects TRBV7-9 to TRBJ1-2; maybe TRBD1 (5 bases). Germline V gene data show CDR1 as SEHNR and CDR2 as FQNEAQ (reference sequence). Deletions cut 4 bases from V and 2 bases from J, with 11 bases between. The length of the CDR3 is 14 residues.